The T cell receptor (beta chain) described here comes from a study of CD8+ T cells in alopecia areata. RNA was isolated and reverse transcribed to cDNA, the sequencing template. Sequencing used immunoSEQ multiplex PCR; TCRdb keeps in-frame clones, though not all of them. The data contain under 350,000 clones, 58% of them singletons. The CDR3 is 14 amino acids. The germline CDR1 and CDR2 sequences are KGHSH and LQKENI. Trimming pared 3 bases from V and 2 bases from J, leaving 10 bases between. Treatment in this sample: oral pan-JAK inhibitor, 5-10 mg twice daily. This chain joins TRBV18 and TRBJ2-5, with TRBD1 as a possible D gene (5 bases). Sequenced material: CD4+ T cells sorted from blood, taken at week 24, from a patient treated with tofacitinib. This TCR was recovered from a human donor with alopecia areata. CDR3 protein: CASSPRRAQETQYF. The CDR3 coding sequence is TGTGCCAGCTCACCGCGCAGGGCTCAAGAGACCCAGTACTTC.